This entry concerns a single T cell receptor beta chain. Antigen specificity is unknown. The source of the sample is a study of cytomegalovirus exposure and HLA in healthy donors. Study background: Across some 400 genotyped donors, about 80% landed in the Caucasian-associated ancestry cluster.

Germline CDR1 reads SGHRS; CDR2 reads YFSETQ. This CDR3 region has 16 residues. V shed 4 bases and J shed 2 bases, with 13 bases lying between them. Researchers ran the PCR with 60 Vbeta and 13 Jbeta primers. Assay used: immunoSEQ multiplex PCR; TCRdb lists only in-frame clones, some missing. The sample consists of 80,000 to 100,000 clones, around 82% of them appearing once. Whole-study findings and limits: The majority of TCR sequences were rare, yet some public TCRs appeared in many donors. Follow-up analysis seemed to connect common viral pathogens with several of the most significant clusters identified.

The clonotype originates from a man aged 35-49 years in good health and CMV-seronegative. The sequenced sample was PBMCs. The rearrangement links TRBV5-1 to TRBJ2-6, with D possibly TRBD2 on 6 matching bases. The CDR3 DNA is TGCGCCAGCAGCGAGACTAGTTTGCCTGGGGCCAACGTCCTGACTTTC. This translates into CASSETSLPGANVLTF.